These T cell receptor beta chains were read from a single sample in a study of blood T cell repertoires in COVID-19. The assay was immunoSEQ multiplex PCR, and TCRdb's table has in-frame clones only and misses some. This table holds approximately 110,000 clones, approximately 90% found once. Sequenced input: peripheral blood. Receptors were obtained from a woman older than 75 with acute or convalescent COVID-19. Both conserved end residues are part of each CDR3. The D gene is left open where the match is weak. Expanded clones get a size class; other rows say once, few or many, or leave the size out.

V gene,clone size,J gene,D gene,CDR3 protein,CDR3 DNA
TRBV5-1,NA,TRBJ2-7,NA,CASSFAGGGGYEQYF,TGCGCCAGCAGCTTCGCCGGCGGGGGCGGCTACGAGCAGTACTTC
TRBV12-3/TRBV12-4,NA,TRBJ1-3,NA,CASSLVGTIYF,TGTGCCAGCAGTTTAGTCGGCACCATATATTTT
TRBV7-2,NA,TRBJ1-1,NA,CASSLGRRLNTEAFF,TGTGCCAGCAGCCTAGGGAGACGTCTAAACACTGAAGCTTTCTTT
TRBV11-2,NA,TRBJ1-2,TRBD1,CASSLTGQVYGYTF,TGTGCCAGCAGCTTGACAGGGCAAGTCTATGGCTACACCTTC
TRBV28,NA,TRBJ2-3,TRBD2,CASSPLLAGGPSTQYF,TGTGCCAGCAGTCCCCTACTAGCGGGGGGGCCCAGTACGCAGTATTTT
TRBV7-2,NA,TRBJ2-6,TRBD1,CASRNNRGGSGANVLTF,TGTGCCAGCAGAAATAACAGGGGTGGTTCTGGGGCCAACGTCCTGACTTTC
TRBV29-1,NA,TRBJ2-2,TRBD1,CSVEDRVTTGELFF,TGCAGCGTTGAGGACAGGGTTACCACCGGGGAGCTGTTTTTT
TRBV3-1/TRBV3-2,NA,TRBJ1-2,TRBD1,CASSQVPTGGAGYGYTF,TGTGCCAGCAGCCAAGTCCCTACAGGGGGCGCCGGCTATGGCTACACCTTC
TRBV7-9,NA,TRBJ2-5,NA,CASSPVETQYF,TGTGCCAGCAGCCCCGTAGAGACCCAGTACTTC
TRBV5-6,once,TRBJ1-1,NA,CASSPRLRNTEAFF,TGTGCCAGCAGCCCTCGACTTCGAAACACTGAAGCTTTCTTT
TRBV5-1,NA,TRBJ1-1,NA,CASSFFGIEAFF,TGCGCCAGCAGCTTCTTTGGCATTGAAGCTTTCTTT
TRBV5-1,NA,TRBJ2-1,NA,CASGEGQASYNEQFF,TGCGCCAGCGGGGAGGGACAGGCCTCCTACAATGAGCAGTTCTTC
TRBV25-1,NA,TRBJ2-7,TRBD1,CASSETGVRSYEQYF,TGTGCCAGCAGTGAGACAGGGGTCCGGTCCTACGAGCAGTACTTC
TRBV2,NA,TRBJ1-1,NA,CASRPRQAMNTEAFF,TGTGCCAGCAGACCCAGACAGGCGATGAACACTGAAGCTTTCTTT
TRBV5-4,NA,TRBJ1-1,TRBD1,CASSLVGQGNTEAFF,TGTGCCAGCAGCTTGGTCGGACAGGGTAACACTGAAGCTTTCTTT
TRBV3-1/TRBV3-2,NA,TRBJ1-1,NA,CASSRTGNTEAFF,TGTGCCAGCAGTCGCACAGGGAACACTGAAGCTTTCTTT
TRBV30,NA,TRBJ1-5,NA,CAWRPRGGNQPQHF,TGTGCCTGGAGGCCCAGGGGAGGCAATCAGCCCCAGCATTTT
TRBV7-2,once,TRBJ2-2,NA,CASSWGGTGELFF,TGTGCCAGCAGCTGGGGCGGCACCGGGGAGCTGTTTTTT
TRBV5-1,NA,TRBJ2-5,NA,CASSLARGLDQTQYF,TGCGCCAGCAGCTTGGCCCGAGGACTCGACCAGACCCAGTACTTC
TRBV7-8,NA,TRBJ1-1,TRBD1,CASSFTTGVGEAFF,TGTGCCAGCAGCTTTACGACAGGGGTTGGTGAAGCTTTCTTT
TRBV28,NA,TRBJ1-2,TRBD1,CASSHRGGGGSGDYTF,TGTGCCAGCAGTCACCGGGGAGGAGGGGGCTCTGGGGACTACACCTTC
TRBV9,NA,TRBJ1-1,NA,CASSVAINTEAFF,TGTGCCAGCAGCGTAGCCATCAACACTGAAGCTTTCTTT
TRBV19,NA,TRBJ1-2,NA,CASKQPGKDGYTF,TGTGCCAGTAAACAGCCCGGGAAGGATGGCTACACCTTC
TRBV6-5,NA,TRBJ1-5,NA,CASSWTEGNQPQHF,TGTGCCAGCAGTTGGACAGAAGGCAATCAGCCCCAGCATTTT
TRBV9,NA,TRBJ2-2,NA,CASSPRGPRGASGELFF,TGTGCCAGCAGCCCGAGGGGGCCGCGGGGGGCCAGCGGGGAGCTGTTTTTT
TRBV11-2,NA,TRBJ1-1,NA,CASSLGERSTEAFF,TGTGCCAGCAGCTTAGGAGAACGGAGCACTGAAGCTTTCTTT
TRBV6-2/TRBV6-3,once,TRBJ2-5,TRBD2,CASSYIGTNQETQYF,TGTGCCAGCAGTTATATTGGGACTAACCAAGAGACCCAGTACTTC
TRBV9,NA,TRBJ1-2,TRBD1,CASSVADRGPVF,TGTGCCAGCAGCGTAGCGGACAGGGGGCCGGTCTTC
TRBV2,few,TRBJ1-3,NA,CASSEEAGNIGNTIYF,TGTGCCAGCAGTGAAGAGGCAGGAAATATTGGAAACACCATATATTTT